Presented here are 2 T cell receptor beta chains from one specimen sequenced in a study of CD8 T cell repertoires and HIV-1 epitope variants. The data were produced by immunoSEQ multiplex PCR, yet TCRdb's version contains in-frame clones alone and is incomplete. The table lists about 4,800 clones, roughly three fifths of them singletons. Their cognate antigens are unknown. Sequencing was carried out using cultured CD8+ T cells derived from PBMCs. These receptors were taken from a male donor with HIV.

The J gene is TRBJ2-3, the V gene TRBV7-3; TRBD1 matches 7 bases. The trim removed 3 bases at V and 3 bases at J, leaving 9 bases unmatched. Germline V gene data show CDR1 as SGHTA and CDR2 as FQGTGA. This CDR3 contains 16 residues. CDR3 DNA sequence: TGTGCCAGCAGCTTGACAGACAGGGCGACGACAGATACGCAGTATTTT. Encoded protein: CASSLTDRATTDTQYF. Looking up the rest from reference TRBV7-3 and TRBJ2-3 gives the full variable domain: GAGVSQTPSNKVTEKGKYVELRCDPISGHTALYWYRQSLGQGPEFLIYFQGTGAADDSGLPNDRFFAVRPEGSVSTLKIQRTERGDSAVYLCASSLTDRATTDTQYFGPGTRLTVL.

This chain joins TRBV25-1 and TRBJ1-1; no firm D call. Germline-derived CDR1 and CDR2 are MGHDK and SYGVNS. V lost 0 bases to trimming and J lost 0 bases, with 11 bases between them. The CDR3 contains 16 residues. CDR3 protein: CASSEYGAPMNTEAFF. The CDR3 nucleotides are TGTGCCAGCAGTGAATACGGTGCCCCCATGAACACTGAAGCTTTCTTT.